The clone carrying this T cell receptor (beta chain) appeared a few times. The target antigen is unknown. This sample was taken from a study of OX40 agonist ivuxolimab in advanced cancers. Some clones are missing from TCRdb's copy, which holds only in-frame ones; the method was immunoSEQ multiplex PCR. The table includes 120,000 or so clones, roughly 87% detected once. The length of the CDR3 is 14 residues. With 6 bases clipped from V and 5 bases from J, the junction kept 7 bases outside the gene matches. CDR1 and CDR2 (germline): SQVTM, ANQGSEA. Study-wide findings and caveats: Partly responding patients at 0.1-3.0 mg/kg showed some of the smallest clonal expansion.

This clonotype originated in an adult with an advanced solid tumor such as melanoma, head and neck, liver or kidney cancer. The sample consisted of CD4+ or CD8+ T cells sorted from blood, taken in a trial of the OX40 agonist ivuxolimab. The chain combines TRBV29-1 with TRBJ2-2; 9 nucleotides match TRBD1. For the CDR3, the DNA is TGCAGCGTAACCGGGACAGGGAGAACCGGGGAGCTGTTTTTT. Residues: CSVTGTGRTGELFF.